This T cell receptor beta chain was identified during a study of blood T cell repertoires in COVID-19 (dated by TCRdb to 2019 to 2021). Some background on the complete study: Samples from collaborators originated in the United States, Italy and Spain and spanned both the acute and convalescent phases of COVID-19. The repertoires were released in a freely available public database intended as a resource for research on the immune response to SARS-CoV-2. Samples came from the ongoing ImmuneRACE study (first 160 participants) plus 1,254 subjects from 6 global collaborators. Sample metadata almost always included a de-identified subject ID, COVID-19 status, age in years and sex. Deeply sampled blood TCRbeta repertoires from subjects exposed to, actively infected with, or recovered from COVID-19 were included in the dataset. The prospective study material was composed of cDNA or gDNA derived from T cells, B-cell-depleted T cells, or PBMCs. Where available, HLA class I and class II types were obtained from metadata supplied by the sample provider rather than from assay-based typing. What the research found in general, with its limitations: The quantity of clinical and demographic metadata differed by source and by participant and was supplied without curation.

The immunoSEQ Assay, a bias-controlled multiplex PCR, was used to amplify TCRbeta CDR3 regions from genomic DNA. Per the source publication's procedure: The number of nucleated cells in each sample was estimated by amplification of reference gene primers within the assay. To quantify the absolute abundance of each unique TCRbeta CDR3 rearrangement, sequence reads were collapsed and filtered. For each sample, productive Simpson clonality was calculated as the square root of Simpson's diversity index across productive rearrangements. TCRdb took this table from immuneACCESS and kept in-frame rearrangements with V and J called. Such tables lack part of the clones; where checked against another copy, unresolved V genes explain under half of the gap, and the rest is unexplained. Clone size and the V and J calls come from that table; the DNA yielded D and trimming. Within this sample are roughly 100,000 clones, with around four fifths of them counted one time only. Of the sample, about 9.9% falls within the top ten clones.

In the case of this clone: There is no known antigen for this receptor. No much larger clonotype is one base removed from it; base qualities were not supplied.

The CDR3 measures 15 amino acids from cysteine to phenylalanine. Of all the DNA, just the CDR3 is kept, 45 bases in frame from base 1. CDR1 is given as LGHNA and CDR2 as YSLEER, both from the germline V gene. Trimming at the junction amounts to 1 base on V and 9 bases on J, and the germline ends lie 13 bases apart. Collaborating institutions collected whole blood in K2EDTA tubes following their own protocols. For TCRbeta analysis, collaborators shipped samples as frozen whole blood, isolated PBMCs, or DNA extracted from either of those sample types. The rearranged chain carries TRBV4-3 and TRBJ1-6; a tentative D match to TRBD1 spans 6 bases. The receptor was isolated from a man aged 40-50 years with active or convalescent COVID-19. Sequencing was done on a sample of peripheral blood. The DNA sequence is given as TGCGCCAGCAGCCAAGTCGTACAGGGCGGTTCACCCCTCCACTTT. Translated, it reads CASSQVVQGGSPLHF.